These 10 T cell receptor beta chains originate from one sample sequenced in a study of blood T cells in healthy people across ages. Alongside a J-beta primer mix, a sample-barcoded 5' primer served in a second PCR lasting 7 to 11 cycles. One entry per CDR3 protein, called by TCRdb with MiXCR from the 5' RACE reads. The sample lists about 1,600,000 distinct CDR3 sequences; roughly 45% were seen once. Sequenced material: blood. The source of these receptors is a young woman in good health.

About this clonotype itself: Sequence at one end of the junction differs from germline and may be a read error. The CDR3 sequence is CSAGPPNQGANSPLPF. CDR3 bases: TGCAGTGCTGGCCCCCCGAACCAGGGGGCTAATTCACCCCTCCCCTTT. The chain is built from TRBV20-1 and TRBJ1-6; 8 nucleotides align to TRBD1. Germline CDR1 is DFQATT and CDR2 is SNEGSKA (reference sequence). This CDR3 contains 16 residues.

V and J are TRBV6-5 and TRBJ2-3; no definite D call. Germline V CDR1 and CDR2: MNHEY, SVGAGI. V was shortened by 8 bases and J by 0 bases, with 6 bases between the two germline ends. This CDR3 has 12 residues. CDR3 residues: CASVSSTDTQYF. Written as DNA, the CDR3 is TGTGCCAGCGTTTCTAGCACAGATACGCAGTATTTT.

Only a few counts were recorded for this clonotype. This chain connects TRBV11-2 to TRBJ2-7; TRBD2 matches at 12 bases. V gave up 2 bases and J gave up 2 bases; unmatched junction bases: 7. The V gene's germline CDR1 is SGHAT and CDR2 FQNNGV. There are 17 residues in the CDR3. The DNA of the CDR3 is TGTGCCAGCAGCTTAAGCACGACTAGCGGGAGAGCCTACGAGCAGTACTTC. Encoded protein: CASSLSTTSGRAYEQYF.

The chain links TRBV27 to TRBJ2-7, with 7 positions matching TRBD2. V shed 6 bases and J 5 bases; nucleotides not matched to a gene: 10. The CDR3 covers 14 residues. CDR1 is MNHEY, CDR2 SMNVEV, per germline (reference sequence). CDR3 DNA: TGTGCCAGCAGAGCGGGGTTCTTTGTCCACGAGCAGTACTTC. Protein product: CASRAGFFVHEQYF.

This clonotype was picked up a small number of times. V and J are TRBV4-1 and TRBJ2-1; 9 bases match TRBD1. The CDR3 spans 16 residues. Trimming at V came to 3 bases and at J to 7 bases, leaving 10 bases not matched to a gene. The germline V gene has CDR1 MGHRA and CDR2 YSYEKL. In DNA form, the CDR3 reads TGCGCCAGCAGCCATAAACCGGGACAGGGTTCAAATGAGCAGTTCTTC. Encoded protein: CASSHKPGQGSNEQFF.

The V call is TRBV20-1, the J call TRBJ2-5, with D maybe TRBD1 (6 bases). CDR3 length: 14 residues. The V end lost 1 base, the J end lost 14 bases, and 23 bases lay between the germline ends. Germline V gene data show CDR1 as DFQATT and CDR2 as SNEGSKA (reference sequence). The DNA of the CDR3 is TGCAGTGCTAGAGGGACAGTCACAGCCTACGAGCAATACTTC. Residues: CSARGTVTAYEQYF.

This rearrangement joins TRBV14 to TRBJ2-1; the D gene is possibly TRBD2 (5 bases). The J call could be wrong; TRBJ2-7 is a better fit for the DNA end. Germline CDR1 and CDR2: SGHDN and FVKESK. CDR3 length: 17 residues. The CDR3 coding sequence is TGTGCCAGCAGCCATTTCCCAACTTCTAGCTCCTACAATGAGCAGTACTTC. Amino acids: CASSHFPTSSSYNEQYF.

Remarks on this clonotype: One base away lies a much larger clone, so this may be a sequencing read error. The V and J genes are TRBV6-2 or TRBV6-3 and TRBJ2-3; no reliable D call. CDR3 length: 12 amino acids. Trimming took 6 bases from V and 6 from J, leaving 10 bases between them. Germline assignment: CDR1 MNHEY and CDR2 SVGEGT. CDR3 coding DNA: TGTGCCAGCAGGTCCAGCTCGGATACGCAGTATTTT. Translation: CASRSSSDTQYF.

A note on this clonotype: The junction does not match germline at one end; this may be a read error. The chain is built from TRBV12-5 and TRBJ2-2; D may be TRBD1 or TRBD2 (7 bases each). Germline V gene data show CDR1 as LGHNT and CDR2 as FRNRAP. The CDR3 is made up of 13 amino acids. CDR3 DNA sequence: TGTGCCAGTGGGGAGGGGGCCACCGGGGAGCTGTTTTTT. This codes for CASGEGATGELFF.

This clonotype showed up just a few times. The chain couples TRBV11-1 to TRBJ2-4, with D possibly matching TRBD2 (6 bases). The assigned J gene may be wrong: the sequence end matches TRBJ2-7 better. The V gene's germline CDR1 is SGHAT and CDR2 FQDESV (reference sequence). There are 14 residues in the CDR3. The CDR3 sequence: CASSLAAGTDEQYF. CDR3 nucleotide sequence: TGTGCCAGCAGCTTAGCAGCAGGGACTGACGAGCAGTACTTC.